This T cell receptor beta chain was identified during a study of blood T cell repertoires in COVID-19. V dropped 0 bases and J dropped 5; count of bases not matched to a gene: 7. CDR1 is KGHSH, CDR2 LQKENI, per germline. This CDR3 has 15 residues. Method: immunoSEQ multiplex PCR; TCRdb's copy keeps in-frame clones and lacks some. The data show hundreds of thousands of clones, about nine tenths seen once. What was sequenced was peripheral blood. The chain links TRBV18 to TRBJ2-7; TRBD1 matches 7 bases. The TCR sequence derives from a man aged 45 to 65 with COVID-19, enrolled during active disease. The CDR3 DNA reads as TGTGCCAGCTCACCACCCCGGACAGGATTTAACGAGCAGTACTTC. Protein product: CASSPPRTGFNEQYF.